Below, one T cell receptor beta chain is given with its context. Trimming at V came to 2 bases and at J to 9 bases, leaving 8 bases not matched to a gene. CDR3 length: 15 residues. Germline V gene sequence: CDR1 SGDLS, CDR2 YYNGEE. These data are taken from a study of blood T cell repertoires in COVID-19. Assay used: immunoSEQ multiplex PCR; TCRdb lists only in-frame clones, some missing. The sample has over 85,000 clones, about 80% seen once; the top ten hold under 20%. This sequence originates from a woman aged 80 or over with active or convalescent COVID-19. The rearrangement uses TRBV9 and TRBJ2-1; 10 bases are shared with TRBD2. Sequencing was carried out using peripheral blood. The CDR3 loop is CASSVGTSDRGEQFF. In DNA, the CDR3 is TGTGCCAGCAGCGTCGGGACTAGCGACCGGGGTGAGCAGTTCTTC. Full variable domain (outside the CDR3, taken from reference TRBV9 and TRBJ2-1): DSGVTQTPKHLITATGQRVTLRCSPRSGDLSVYWYQQSLDQGLQFLIQYYNGEERAKGNILERFSAQQFPDLHSELNLSSLELGDSALYFCASSVGTSDRGEQFFGPGTRLTVL.